Presented here are 20 T cell receptor beta chains from one specimen sequenced in a study of blood T cell repertoires in COVID-19. Generated by immunoSEQ multiplex PCR, the TCRdb table keeps only in-frame clones and is missing some. The sample has roughly 100,000 clones, about 77% seen once. The material sequenced was peripheral blood. The receptors derive from an elderly woman with acute or convalescent COVID-19.

The table lists this clone with a few counts. The J gene is TRBJ2-5, the V gene TRBV7-6; tentative D call: TRBD2 (6 bases). V gave up 4 bases and J gave up 2 bases, with 8 bases separating them. The CDR3 runs 13 residues. CDR1 SGHVS and CDR2 FNYEAQ come from the germline V gene. CDR3 nucleotide sequence: TGTGCCAGCAGCTGGGGGAGGCAAGAGACCCAGTACTTC. Translating gives CASSWGRQETQYF.

The rearrangement uses TRBV5-4 and TRBJ2-7; 9 bases map to TRBD1. The CDR3 runs 14 residues. Germline lookup yields CDR1 SGHNT and CDR2 YYREEE (reference sequence). Losses at the gene ends were 4 bases for V and 3 bases for J; bases not matched to a gene: 5. The CDR3 sequence is CASSMDRGIYEQYF. DNA of the CDR3: TGTGCCAGCAGCATGGACAGGGGAATCTACGAGCAGTACTTC.

In regard to this clone: Other DNA sequences in the sample encode the same CDR3. The chain couples TRBV3-1 (or the pseudogene TRBV3-2) to TRBJ2-7; D gene ambiguous. CDR1 and CDR2 (germline): LGHDT, YNNKEL (reference sequence). The germline V and J ends were trimmed by 4 bases and 0 bases, with 10 bases remaining between them. The CDR3 length is 14 residues. The CDR3 protein is CASSPNRVSYEQYF. CDR3 sequence (DNA): TGTGCCAGCAGCCCGAATCGGGTCTCCTACGAGCAGTACTTC.

V gene TRBV25-1 combines with J gene TRBJ1-2; D is possibly TRBD1 (6 bases). Trimming shortened V by 3 bases and J by 4 bases, and 6 bases separated the two germline ends. Per the germline V gene, CDR1 is MGHDK and CDR2 is SYGVNS. CDR3 length: 12 amino acids. The CDR3 sequence is CASSDRGYGYTF. The CDR3, as DNA: TGTGCCAGCAGTGACAGGGGCTATGGCTACACCTTC.

This clone has just a few counts. The J gene is TRBJ1-6, the V gene TRBV2, with D uncertain. The CDR3 is 12 amino acids. Germline CDR1 and CDR2: SNHLY and FYNNEI. V shed 10 bases and J shed 8 bases, with 12 bases lying between them. CDR3 amino acids: CATLERDSPLHF. In DNA form, the CDR3 reads TGTGCCACCCTCGAACGGGATTCACCCCTCCACTTT.

This clone turned up a few times. The genes are TRBV19 and TRBJ2-6, with 11 bases aligning to TRBD1. V was clipped by 3 bases and J by 2 bases; unmatched bases: 3. This CDR3 region has 17 residues. The germline V gene has CDR1 LNHDA and CDR2 SQIVND (reference sequence). CDR3 DNA sequence: TGTGCCAGTAGTATGGAGGGACAGGGGGCTGGGGCCAACGTCCTGACTTTC. Protein: CASSMEGQGAGANVLTF.

The sample holds one count of this clone. The J gene is TRBJ1-2, the V gene TRBV28; tentatively, D is TRBD1 (6 bases). Trimming shortened V by 2 bases and J by 5 bases, and 15 bases separated the two germline ends. Germline lookup yields CDR1 MDHEN and CDR2 SYDVKM. The CDR3 runs to 15 residues. The CDR3 protein is CASSLAEDRVYGYTF. DNA for the CDR3: TGTGCCAGCAGTTTAGCCGAGGACAGAGTTTATGGCTACACCTTC.

The V call is TRBV10-3, the J call TRBJ2-6; no definite D call. Germline loops: CDR1 ENHRY, CDR2 SYGVKD. The CDR3 spans 14 residues. Trimming left V 2 bases short and J 9 bases short, with 11 bases between. The CDR3 reads CAISELGAVNVLTF. For the CDR3, the DNA is TGTGCCATCAGTGAGCTCGGTGCGGTCAACGTCCTGACTTTC.

The chain links TRBV6-1 to TRBJ1-2, with D possibly being TRBD1 (5 bases). This CDR3 has 13 amino acids. Trimming removed 0 bases at V and 7 bases at J, with 9 bases between. Germline-derived CDR1 and CDR2 are MNHNS and SASEGT. Here the CDR3 DNA reads TGTGCCAGCAGTGAAGCAGGGGTCGGTGGCTACACCTTC. Amino acid sequence: CASSEAGVGGYTF.

The V and J genes are TRBV5-1 and TRBJ2-5, with D perhaps matching TRBD2 (6 bases). The CDR3 contains 15 residues. Germline-derived CDR1 and CDR2 are SGHRS and YFSETQ. V was trimmed by 4 bases and J by 2 bases, leaving 15 bases between them. The CDR3 DNA reads TGCGCCAGCAGCCTGCTCGGGGGAGGTCAAGAGACCCAGTACTTC. Translating it yields CASSLLGGGQETQYF.

A few counts support this clone. V usage is TRBV4-2 and J usage is TRBJ2-5; D gene unclear. CDR1 LGHNA and CDR2 YNFKEQ come from the germline V gene. The V end was cut by 0 bases, the J end by 2 bases, with 10 bases between. The CDR3 extends over 15 amino acids. CDR3 amino acids: CASSQDRRIQETQYF. CDR3 sequence (DNA): TGTGCCAGCAGCCAAGATCGGAGAATACAAGAGACCCAGTACTTC.

The V and J genes are TRBV9 and TRBJ1-2; TRBD1 matches 7 bases. Per the germline V gene, CDR1 is SGDLS and CDR2 is YYNGEE. V dropped 3 bases and J dropped 4; count of bases not matched to a gene: 9. This CDR3 contains 15 residues. CDR3 sequence (DNA): TGTGCCAGCAGCGGCGTTTACAGGGGAGTCTATGGCTACACCTTC. Its protein is CASSGVYRGVYGYTF.

The chain recombines TRBV5-6 with TRBJ1-1, with TRBD1 matching over 7 bases. The trim removed 2 bases at V and 5 bases at J, leaving 12 bases unmatched. CDR1 and CDR2 from the germline V gene are SGHDT and YYEEEE. The CDR3 sequence is 16 residues long. The CDR3 spells CASSLGLTGLGTEAFF. The CDR3 DNA reads as TGTGCCAGCAGCTTAGGATTGACAGGGTTGGGGACTGAAGCTTTCTTT.

The chain couples TRBV11-2 to TRBJ2-2; D might be TRBD2 (5 bases). This CDR3 is 15 amino acids long. The germline V and J ends were trimmed by 4 bases and 6 bases, with 15 bases remaining between them. Germline V lookup: CDR1 SGHAT, CDR2 FQNNGV. The CDR3 loop reads CASSSSTWGAGELFF. The DNA for the CDR3 is TGTGCCAGCAGCTCTTCGACCTGGGGAGCCGGGGAGCTGTTTTTT.

J is TRBJ1-5 and V is TRBV10-3, with 10 bases aligning to TRBD1. V was pared by 6 bases and J by 2 bases, with 10 bases of the junction left unmatched. Germline V gene sequence: CDR1 ENHRY, CDR2 SYGVKD. The CDR3 loop spans 17 amino acids. The CDR3 bases are TGTGCCATCAGGTCGGGACAGGGGAGAATCGGCAATCAGCCCCAGCATTTT. This gives the protein CAIRSGQGRIGNQPQHF.

The J gene is TRBJ2-7, the V gene TRBV10-3; possible D gene TRBD1, 6 bases. CDR3 size: 15 residues. Looked up from germline, CDR1 is ENHRY and CDR2 is SYGVKD. V was cut by 3 bases and J by 2 bases, with 14 bases left in between. In DNA form, the CDR3 reads TGTGCCATCAGTGACGGTGGCAGGGGCGCCTACGAGCAGTACTTC. Translation: CAISDGGRGAYEQYF.

The J gene is TRBJ1-1, the V gene TRBV7-8; D is unresolved. The CDR3 has 14 amino acids. The germline V gene encodes CDR1 SGHVS and CDR2 FQNEAQ. Trimming removed 6 bases from V and 1 base from J, with 12 bases in between. Here the CDR3 reads CASSTTKENTEAFF. The CDR3 region has the DNA TGTGCCAGCAGTACTACAAAGGAGAACACTGAAGCTTTCTTT.

The chain joins TRBV7-2 to TRBJ2-5, with 7 bases identical to TRBD2. Germline lookup yields CDR1 SGHTA and CDR2 FQGNSA. J lost 3 bases, V lost 5 bases, and 3 bases had no gene match. This CDR3 is built from 13 residues. This chain's CDR3 is CASSAGVKETQYF. The CDR3 bases are TGTGCCAGCAGCGCGGGAGTTAAAGAGACCCAGTACTTC.

This chain connects TRBV18 to TRBJ1-1; D uncertain. V lost 4 bases to trimming and J lost 1 base, with 13 bases between them. Germline V gives CDR1 KGHSH, CDR2 LQKENI. The CDR3 sequence is 15 residues long. CDR3 in amino acids: CASSLSPGRNTEAFF. DNA of the CDR3: TGTGCCAGCTCACTCTCCCCGGGTAGGAACACTGAAGCTTTCTTT.

This chain uses TRBV6-5 with TRBJ1-1, with D hard to call. Germline CDR1 and CDR2: MNHEY and SVGAGI. Trimming stripped 0 bases from V and 4 bases from J, with 12 bases between. The CDR3 length is 15 residues. CDR3 amino acids: CASSYSAGRGTEAFF. The CDR3 nucleotides read TGTGCCAGCAGTTACTCGGCAGGTCGTGGCACTGAAGCTTTCTTT.